This T cell receptor beta chain was observed in a study of regulatory T cells in long-lasting Graves disease. Study in general: Newly diagnosed Graves' patients had under 3 months of antithyroid drugs.

Findings of the study overall: It was peripheral blood alone, not thyroid tissue, that was studied.

Documented time point: newly diagnosed GD, antithyroid drugs for less than 3 months. The authors made the TCR library using RNA they extracted from PBMCs. Recruitment took place at an endocrinology department in Xi'an, China. At least ten counts were recorded for this clonotype. Its antigen is still unknown. In building TCR beta libraries, iRepertoire HTBI primers were used together with Arm-PCR of CDR3 regions. TCRdb re-called the multiplex PCR reads through MiXCR, storing one row per CDR3 protein. In the table there are about 370,000 distinct CDR3 sequences, 15% to 18% of which are singletons. The V gene lost 3 bases and the J gene lost 8 bases, with 15 bases spanning the gap. Germline V CDR1 and CDR2: SGHRS, YFSETQ. This CDR3 comprises 14 residues.

The clonotype was recovered from a female donor with Graves disease. The chain couples TRBV5-1 to TRBJ1-3; D is ambiguous. This material consisted of peripheral blood mononuclear cells (PBMCs), taken at new diagnosis, from a patient treated with antithyroid drugs. The CDR3 is CASSSFGSKDTIYF. In DNA form, the CDR3 reads TGCGCCAGCAGCTCATTCGGGTCAAAGGACACCATATATTTT.